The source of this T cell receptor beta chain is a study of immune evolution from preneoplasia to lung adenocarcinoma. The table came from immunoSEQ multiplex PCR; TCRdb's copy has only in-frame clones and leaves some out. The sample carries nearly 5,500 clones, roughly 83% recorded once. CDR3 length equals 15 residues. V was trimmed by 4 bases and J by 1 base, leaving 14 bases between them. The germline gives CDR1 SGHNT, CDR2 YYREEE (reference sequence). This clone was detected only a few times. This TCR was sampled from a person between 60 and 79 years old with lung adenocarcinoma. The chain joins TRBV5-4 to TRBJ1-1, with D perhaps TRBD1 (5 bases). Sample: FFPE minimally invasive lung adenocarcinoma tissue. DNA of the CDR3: TGTGCCAGCAGCCCCCTGGCAGGGTGGAACACTGAAGCTTTCTTT. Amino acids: CASSPLAGWNTEAFF. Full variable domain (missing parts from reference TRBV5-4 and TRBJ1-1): ETGVTQSPTHLIKTRGQQVTLRCSSQSGHNTVSWYQQALGQGPQFIFQYYREEENGRGNFPPRFSGLQFPNYSSELNVNALELDDSALYLCASSPLAGWNTEAFFGQGTRLTVV.